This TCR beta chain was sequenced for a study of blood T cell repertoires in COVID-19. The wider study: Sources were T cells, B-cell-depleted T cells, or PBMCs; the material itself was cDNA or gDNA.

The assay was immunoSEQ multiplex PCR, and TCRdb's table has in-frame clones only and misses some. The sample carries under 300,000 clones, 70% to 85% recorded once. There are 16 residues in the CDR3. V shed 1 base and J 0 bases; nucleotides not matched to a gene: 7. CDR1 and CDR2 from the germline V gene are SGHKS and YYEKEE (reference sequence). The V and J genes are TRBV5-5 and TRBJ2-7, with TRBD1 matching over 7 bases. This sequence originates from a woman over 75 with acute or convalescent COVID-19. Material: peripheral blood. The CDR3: CASSLTDRASSYEQYF. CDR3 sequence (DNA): TGTGCCAGCAGCTTGACCGACAGGGCCAGCTCCTACGAGCAGTACTTC.